Following are 24 T cell receptor beta chains from one sample sequenced in a study of identifying expanded T cells in peripheral blood (dated by TCRdb to 2018 to 2020). The receptor library was made with the immunoSEQ multiplex PCR assay. TCRdb took over this immuneACCESS table, retaining in-frame rearrangements with V and J assigned. Such tables are incomplete; in checked studies, under half of the missing clones stem from an unresolved V gene, and the remainder is unexplained. The sample yields approximately 85,000 clones; 80% to 90% were counted once. The top ten clonotypes cover about 20% of the sample. The sample comprised blood. The receptor source for this set is a person aged 18 to 70 in good health.

The V gene is TRBV2, the J gene TRBJ2-1, with 11 positions matching TRBD2. Trimming removed 5 bases from V and 6 bases from J; junction bases left unmatched: 9. Germline V lookup: CDR1 SNHLY, CDR2 FYNNEI. CDR3 length: 16 residues. CDR3 residues: CASSKEPGLAANEQFF. CDR3 sequence (DNA): TGTGCCAGCAGTAAAGAACCGGGACTAGCGGCCAATGAGCAGTTCTTC.

CDR3 in amino acids: CASSQDGFANYGYTF. The CDR3 bases are TGCGCCAGCAGCCAAGATGGCTTTGCTAACTATGGCTACACCTTC. The V call is TRBV4-1, the J call TRBJ1-2; unclear D gene. This CDR3 has 15 residues. Per germline, CDR1 MGHRA and CDR2 YSYEKL. V lost 0 bases and J lost 0, with 8 bases in between.

The gene calls are TRBV11-2 and TRBJ2-5; the D is unclear. V was trimmed by 5 bases and J by 1 base, leaving 17 bases between them. CDR1 is SGHAT and CDR2 is FQNNGV in the germline V gene. This CDR3 has 16 amino acids. The CDR3 DNA reads as TGTGCCAGCAGCCCCAACCCAGCTGGTGTCCAAGAGACCCAGTACTTC. Protein sequence: CASSPNPAGVQETQYF.

This clone was recorded once. This chain uses TRBV5-4 with TRBJ2-7; D possibly matches TRBD1 or TRBD2 (5 bases each). V lost 4 bases, J lost 3 bases, and 11 bases lay in between. Per the germline V gene, CDR1 is SGHNT and CDR2 is YYREEE (reference sequence). The CDR3 has 13 residues. This chain's CDR3 is CASSPGPVYEQYF. In DNA, the CDR3 is TGTGCCAGCAGCCCGGGACCGGTCTACGAGCAGTACTTC. Full variable domain (remainder filled in from reference TRBV5-4 and TRBJ2-7): ETGVTQSPTHLIKTRGQQVTLRCSSQSGHNTVSWYQQALGQGPQFIFQYYREEENGRGNFPPRFSGLQFPNYSSELNVNALELDDSALYLCASSPGPVYEQYFGPGTRLTVT.

This rearrangement joins TRBV19 to TRBJ2-5, with a possible D match to TRBD1 (5 bases). V lost 5 bases, J lost 4 bases, and 11 bases lay in between. Germline V gives CDR1 LNHDA, CDR2 SQIVND (reference sequence). The CDR3 has 13 residues. The CDR3 DNA is TGTGCCAGTAGTTCCCAGGGCGGAGAGACCCAGTACTTC. Translation gives CASSSQGGETQYF.

The V gene is TRBV7-2, the J gene TRBJ2-2, with 9 bases identical to TRBD2. This CDR3 region has 14 residues. CDR1 and CDR2 from the germline V gene are SGHTA and FQGNSA. Trimming cost V 4 bases and J 7 bases; bases outside gene matches: 4. CDR3: CASSSGSGSGELFF. In nucleotides, the CDR3 is TGTGCCAGCAGCTCAGGTAGCGGGAGCGGGGAGCTGTTTTTT.

V and J are TRBV28 and TRBJ2-5; no clear D. V lost 1 base to trimming and J lost 4 bases, with 4 bases between them. CDR3 length: 12 residues. Germline V lookup: CDR1 MDHEN, CDR2 SYDVKM. The CDR3 nucleotides are TGTGCCAGCAGTTTATATACAGAGACCCAGTACTTC. Translated: CASSLYTETQYF.

The CDR3 DNA reads as TGTGCCAGCAGCTCGACTAGCGGGAGCACAGATACGCAGTATTTT. It yields the protein CASSSTSGSTDTQYF. The rearrangement uses TRBV9 and TRBJ2-3, with 10 bases that match TRBD2. The germline V gene encodes CDR1 SGDLS and CDR2 YYNGEE. With V trimmed by 4 bases and J by 0 bases, 2 bases remained unmatched. The CDR3 is 15 amino acids.

V and J are TRBV5-4 and TRBJ2-7, with 9 bases matching TRBD1. This CDR3 contains 14 residues. CDR1 is SGHNT and CDR2 is YYREEE in the germline V gene (reference sequence). V was clipped by 4 bases and J by 4 bases; unmatched bases: 6. CDR3 coding DNA: TGTGCCAGCAGCCTGGGACAGGGAAGTTACGAGCAGTACTTC. Residues: CASSLGQGSYEQYF.

This rearrangement joins TRBV19 to TRBJ2-3; 11 bases match TRBD2. This CDR3 region has 17 residues. Trimming cost V 7 bases and J 5 bases; bases outside gene matches: 14. From germline, CDR1 is LNHDA and CDR2 SQIVND (reference sequence). The CDR3 region is CASTTTRLAGGGDTQYF. CDR3 DNA sequence: TGTGCCAGTACCACAACCCGTCTAGCGGGAGGAGGAGATACGCAGTATTTT.

The CDR3 is CSVAPFNYGYTF. CDR3 in DNA: TGCAGCGTTGCCCCGTTTAACTATGGCTACACCTTC. J is TRBJ1-2 and V is TRBV29-1, with unresolved D. Trimming took 4 bases from V and 1 from J, leaving 7 bases between them. Germline values: CDR1 SQVTM, CDR2 ANQGSEA. The CDR3 runs 12 residues.

V usage is TRBV5-4 and J usage is TRBJ1-1; D remains ambiguous. Germline values: CDR1 SGHNT, CDR2 YYREEE (reference sequence). Trimming took off 0 bases at V and 1 base at J, with 7 bases between the two ends. The CDR3 length is 14 residues. This CDR3 reads CASSLVGRNTEAFF. The CDR3 DNA follows: TGTGCCAGCAGCTTGGTGGGCAGGAACACTGAAGCTTTCTTT.

The chain joins TRBV2 to TRBJ2-7, with D uncertain. Germline V gene sequence: CDR1 SNHLY, CDR2 FYNNEI. The CDR3 extends over 11 amino acids. V was cut by 5 bases and J by 4 bases, with 6 bases left in between. CDR3 protein: CASSSEYEQYF. The CDR3 DNA reads as TGTGCCAGCAGTTCAGAGTACGAGCAGTACTTC.

The rearrangement links TRBV7-6 to TRBJ2-1, with D maybe TRBD1 (6 bases). The V gene lost 4 bases and the J gene lost 3 bases, with 13 bases spanning the gap. The CDR3 extends over 15 amino acids. Germline loops: CDR1 SGHVS, CDR2 FNYEAQ. CDR3 region: CASSSGQLGYNEQFF. CDR3 nucleotide sequence: TGTGCCAGCAGCTCTGGACAGCTCGGCTACAATGAGCAGTTCTTC. The full variable domain, rest sourced from reference TRBV7-6 and TRBJ2-1, is GAGVSQSPRYKVTKRGQDVALRCDPISGHVSLYWYRQALGQGPEFLTYFNYEAQQDKSGLPNDRFSAERPEGSISTLTIQRTEQRDSAMYRCASSSGQLGYNEQFFGPGTRLTVL.

The chain links TRBV15 to TRBJ1-2; 9 nucleotides line up with TRBD1. This CDR3 contains 16 residues. With V trimmed by 3 bases and J by 3 bases, 8 bases remained unmatched. Germline assignment: CDR1 LNHNV and CDR2 YYDKDF (reference sequence). The CDR3 DNA follows: TGTGCCACCAGCAGTATCACAGGGGGCGCCCACTATGGCTACACCTTC. Protein product: CATSSITGGAHYGYTF.

V usage is TRBV2 and J usage is TRBJ1-2; D remains unclear. Germline CDR1 SNHLY, CDR2 FYNNEI. The CDR3 consists of 15 residues. V was pared by 6 bases and J by 7 bases, with 21 bases between. CDR3 coding DNA: TGTGCCAGCAGAGAGGTCCGGCAGCCAGAGGGTGGCTACACCTTC. This translates into CASREVRQPEGGYTF. Full variable domain (remainder filled in from reference TRBV2 and TRBJ1-2): EPEVTQTPSHQVTQMGQEVILRCVPISNHLYFYWYRQILGQKVEFLVSFYNNEISEKSEIFDDQFSVERPDGSNFTLKIRSTKLEDSAMYFCASREVRQPEGGYTFGSGTRLTVV.

The chain combines TRBV28 with TRBJ2-2, with D maybe TRBD1 (6 bases). The CDR3 is 14 amino acids. The V gene's germline CDR1 is MDHEN and CDR2 SYDVKM. The ends were cut back, 10 bases at V and 7 bases at J, with 19 bases in the middle. This CDR3 reads CAIKPQGRFGELFF. The CDR3 DNA follows: TGTGCCATCAAGCCTCAGGGGCGCTTCGGGGAGCTGTTTTTT. The full variable domain, rest sourced from reference TRBV28 and TRBJ2-2, is DVKVTQSSRYLVKRTGEKVFLECVQDMDHENMFWYRQDPGLGLRLIYFSYDVKMKEKGDIPEGYSVSREKKERFSLILESASTNQTSMYLCAIKPQGRFGELFFGEGSRLTVL.

The chain couples TRBV25-1 to TRBJ2-1, with 9 nucleotides matching TRBD2. The CDR3 extends over 15 amino acids. The V segment lost 8 bases and the J segment 4 bases; nucleotides outside the gene matches: 9. Germline values: CDR1 MGHDK, CDR2 SYGVNS. The CDR3 loop reads CASAPPLAGYNEQFF. The CDR3 DNA is TGTGCCAGCGCACCCCCACTAGCGGGTTACAATGAGCAGTTCTTC.

The CDR3 region is CASSRRTSVSYNEQFF. The CDR3 bases are TGTGCCAGCAGTCGAAGGACTAGCGTCTCCTACAATGAGCAGTTCTTC. The gene calls are TRBV6-6 and TRBJ2-1; TRBD2 matches at 9 bases. The V gene end was trimmed by 5 bases and the J gene end by 0 bases; junction bases not matched to a gene: 5. Germline CDR1 and CDR2: MNHNY and SVGAGI (reference sequence). The CDR3 runs to 16 residues.

The chain carries TRBV19 and TRBJ2-5; 10 bases are shared with TRBD2. The J segment lost 1 base and the V segment lost 7 bases, leaving 6 bases of the junction unmatched. The CDR3 sequence is 15 residues long. The germline gives CDR1 LNHDA, CDR2 SQIVND (reference sequence). The CDR3 DNA reads TGTGCCAGTAAGACCTGGACTAGCGGCCAAGAGACCCAGTACTTC. Its translation is CASKTWTSGQETQYF. Full variable domain (outside the CDR3, taken from reference TRBV19 and TRBJ2-5): DGGITQSPKYLFRKEGQNVTLSCEQNLNHDAMYWYRQDPGQGLRLIYYSQIVNDFQKGDIAEGYSVSREKKESFPLTVTSAQKNPTAFYLCASKTWTSGQETQYFGPGTRLLVL.

V usage is TRBV19 and J usage is TRBJ2-3; no clear D. The V gene lost 4 bases and the J gene lost 1 base, with 6 bases spanning the gap. CDR3 length: 13 amino acids. The V gene's germline CDR1 is LNHDA and CDR2 SQIVND (reference sequence). CDR3 in amino acids: CASSRPGTDTQYF. CDR3 DNA: TGTGCCAGTAGTAGACCGGGCACAGATACGCAGTATTTT.

J is TRBJ2-7 and V is TRBV28; the D gene could be TRBD1 or TRBD2 (5 bases each). The CDR3 sequence is 15 residues long. Per the germline V gene, CDR1 is MDHEN and CDR2 is SYDVKM. Trimming cost V 6 bases and J 3 bases, with 18 bases left between them. The CDR3 loop reads CASRGVTGLGYEQYF. In DNA, the CDR3 is TGTGCCAGCAGAGGCGTTACAGGACTTGGCTACGAGCAGTACTTC.

V gene TRBV15 combines with J gene TRBJ2-5, with 8 nucleotides matching TRBD2. After removal of 2 bases from V and 1 base from J, the junction contained 3 bases not matched to a gene. The CDR3 contains 15 residues. Germline V gene data show CDR1 as LNHNV and CDR2 as YYDKDF (reference sequence). CDR3 coding DNA: TGTGCCACCAGCAGAATACTAGCGGTCCAAGAGACCCAGTACTTC. Its translation: CATSRILAVQETQYF.

V usage is TRBV7-2 and J usage is TRBJ2-1; a possible D gene is TRBD1 (5 bases). Germline-derived CDR1 and CDR2 are SGHTA and FQGNSA. This CDR3 has 15 amino acids. The V end was cut by 1 base, the J end by 12 bases, with 19 bases between. The CDR3 region is CASSLEQLRTRGQFF. The CDR3 nucleotides read TGTGCCAGCAGCTTAGAACAGCTACGCACAAGGGGGCAGTTCTTC.